The T cell receptor beta chain described here comes from a study of blood T cell repertoires in COVID-19. Germline CDR1 and CDR2: LNHNV and YYDKDF (reference sequence). V was trimmed by 1 base and J by 1 base, leaving 9 bases between them. The CDR3 spans 15 residues. Per the original data handling: Reference gene primer amplification yielded estimated nucleated cell counts. The method was immunoSEQ multiplex PCR; TCRdb's version includes in-frame clones alone and lacks a portion of them. V and J calls plus clone size are reproduced from that table; the DNA served to infer D and trimming. The sample lists 110,000 to 150,000 clones, around 80% occurring once. With regard to this clone: Other DNA sequences in this specimen translate into the identical CDR3.

The sample taken for sequencing was peripheral blood. The chain joins TRBV15 to TRBJ2-3; the D gene is possibly TRBD1 (5 bases). The TCR was taken from a man aged 60 to 75 with active or convalescent COVID-19. The DNA for the CDR3 is TGTGCCACCAGCAGAGTCAGGGAAGGCACAGATACGCAGTATTTT. It specifies CATSRVREGTDTQYF.